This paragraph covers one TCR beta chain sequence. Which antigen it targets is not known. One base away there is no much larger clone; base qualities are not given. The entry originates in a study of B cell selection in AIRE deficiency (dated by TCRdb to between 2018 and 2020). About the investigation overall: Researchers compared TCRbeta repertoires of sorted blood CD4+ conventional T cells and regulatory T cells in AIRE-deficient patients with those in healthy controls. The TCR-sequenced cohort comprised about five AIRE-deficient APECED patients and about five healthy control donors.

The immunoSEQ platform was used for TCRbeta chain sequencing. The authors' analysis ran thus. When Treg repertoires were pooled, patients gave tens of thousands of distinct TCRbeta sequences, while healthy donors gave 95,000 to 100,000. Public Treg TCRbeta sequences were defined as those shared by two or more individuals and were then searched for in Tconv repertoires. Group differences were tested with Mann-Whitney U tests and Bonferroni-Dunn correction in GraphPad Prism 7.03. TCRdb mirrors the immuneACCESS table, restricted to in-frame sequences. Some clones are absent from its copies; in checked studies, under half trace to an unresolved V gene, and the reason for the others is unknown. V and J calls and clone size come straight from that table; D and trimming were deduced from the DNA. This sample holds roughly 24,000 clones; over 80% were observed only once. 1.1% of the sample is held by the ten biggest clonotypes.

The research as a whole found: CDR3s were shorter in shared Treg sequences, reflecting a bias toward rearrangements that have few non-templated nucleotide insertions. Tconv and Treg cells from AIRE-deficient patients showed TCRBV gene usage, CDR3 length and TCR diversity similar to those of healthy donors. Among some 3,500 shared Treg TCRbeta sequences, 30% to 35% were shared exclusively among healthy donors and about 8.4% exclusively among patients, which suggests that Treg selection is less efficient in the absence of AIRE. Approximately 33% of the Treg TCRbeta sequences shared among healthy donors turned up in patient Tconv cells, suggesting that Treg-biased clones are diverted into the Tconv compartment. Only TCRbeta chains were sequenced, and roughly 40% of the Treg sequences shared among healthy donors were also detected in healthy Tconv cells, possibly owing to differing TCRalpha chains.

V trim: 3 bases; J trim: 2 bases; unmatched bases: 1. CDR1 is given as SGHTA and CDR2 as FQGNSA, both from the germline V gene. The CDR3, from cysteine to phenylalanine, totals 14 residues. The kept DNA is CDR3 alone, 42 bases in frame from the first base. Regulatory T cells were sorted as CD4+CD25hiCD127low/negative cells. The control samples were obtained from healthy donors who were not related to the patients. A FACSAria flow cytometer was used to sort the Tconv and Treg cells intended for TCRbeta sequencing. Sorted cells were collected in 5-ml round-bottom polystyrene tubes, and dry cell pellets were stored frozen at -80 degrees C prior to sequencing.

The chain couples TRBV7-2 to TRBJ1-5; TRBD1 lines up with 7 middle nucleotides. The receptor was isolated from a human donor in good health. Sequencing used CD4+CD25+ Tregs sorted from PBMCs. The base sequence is TGTGCCAGCAGCTTCGACAGGGGCAATCAGCCCCAGCATTTT. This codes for CASSFDRGNQPQHF.